These T cell receptor beta chains were read from a single sample in a study of blood T cell repertoires in COVID-19. Assay: immunoSEQ multiplex PCR; the TCRdb copy retains only in-frame clones and omits some. This table holds 150,000 to 200,000 clones, approximately 83% found once. The sample was peripheral blood. The receptors stem from a human donor with acute or convalescent COVID-19. The donor label of this sample is uncertain. Both conserved end residues are part of each CDR3. The D gene is left open where the match is weak. Not all rows give a size; the values are once, few, many and, for expanded clones, a class.

v_call	clone_size	d_call	j_call	cdr3_nt	cdr3_aa
TRBV4-1	.	TRBD2	TRBJ2-4	TGCGCCAGCAGCCAAGATACGACGCGGGGACTAGCGGGAGGACTAGCCAAAAACATTCAGTACTTC	CASSQDTTRGLAGGLAKNIQYF
TRBV19	.	.	TRBJ1-4	TGTGCCAGTACGAGAGGAGCTGAAAAACTGTTTTTT	CASTRGAEKLFF
TRBV18	few	.	TRBJ2-2	TGTGCCAGCTCACCCGTGGGGGAGCTGTTTTTT	CASSPVGELFF
TRBV25-1	.	TRBD1	TRBJ1-2	TGTGCCAGCAGTGTGACAGGGATCTATGGCTACACCTTC	CASSVTGIYGYTF
TRBV2	.	TRBD2	TRBJ2-7	TGTGCCAGCAGTGGAATTCGAGCGGGAGTTAACGAGCAGTACTTC	CASSGIRAGVNEQYF
TRBV19	.	.	TRBJ1-1	TGTGCCAGTAGTATAGATCAAAATGGAGGGGAGGAAGCTTTCTTT	CASSIDQNGGEEAFF
TRBV11-2	once	TRBD1	TRBJ2-5	TGTGCCAGCAGCTGGGGGACAGGGATTAAGGAGACCCAGTACTTC	CASSWGTGIKETQYF
TRBV6-6	.	TRBD2	TRBJ2-1	TGTGCCAGCGGGACTAGCGCCAACAATGAGCAGTTCTTC	CASGTSANNEQFF
TRBV10-1	few	TRBD2	TRBJ2-7	TGCGCTAGGGCTAGCGGGAGCCACGAGCAGTACTTC	CARASGSHEQYF
TRBV2	.	.	TRBJ1-2	TGTGCCAGCAGTCTTTCGTCTAACTATGGCTACACCTTC	CASSLSSNYGYTF
TRBV5-1	.	.	TRBJ2-7	TGCGCCAGCAGCTTGGAACAGGTGGGCTACGAGCAGTACTTC	CASSLEQVGYEQYF
TRBV19	.	TRBD1	TRBJ1-2	TGTACCAGCCTAAACAGGGGAACAGACTATGGCTACACCTTC	CTSLNRGTDYGYTF
TRBV5-1	.	TRBD1	TRBJ2-2	TGCGCCAGCAGCTGGTCCCCGGTGGGACAGGGGACCACCGGGGAGCTGTTTTTT	CASSWSPVGQGTTGELFF
TRBV6-5	.	TRBD1	TRBJ2-7	TGTGCCAGCAAGATAACCGGACAGGCCACCTACGAGCAGTACTTC	CASKITGQATYEQYF
TRBV11-3	.	TRBD1	TRBJ1-1	TGTGCCAGCAGCTCGACAGGGTTTTCTGAAGCTTTCTTT	CASSSTGFSEAFF
TRBV18	.	.	TRBJ1-1	TGTGCCAGCTCCAGGGGACAGAACACTGAAGCTTTCTTT	CASSRGQNTEAFF
TRBV4-2	.	.	TRBJ1-3	TGTGCCAGCAGCCAAGGCACGGGGACAGGAAACACCATATATTTT	CASSQGTGTGNTIYF
TRBV5-1	.	.	TRBJ1-1	TGCGCCAGCAGCTTGGTGGGGGACACTGGAACTGAAGCTTTCTTT	CASSLVGDTGTEAFF
TRBV7-2	.	TRBD2	TRBJ2-1	TGTGCCAGCAGCCGCCCGGGACTACTGAGCCCACAGTTCTTC	CASSRPGLLSPQFF
TRBV30	.	.	TRBJ1-3	TGTGCCTGGGCAGGACAGGGAAACACCATATATTTT	CAWAGQGNTIYF
TRBV11-2	.	TRBD1	TRBJ1-5	TGTGCCAGCAGCTTAGGGGCGGGACAGGGTCTCTATAGCAATCAGCCCCAGCATTTT	CASSLGAGQGLYSNQPQHF
TRBV19	.	.	TRBJ1-2	TGTGCCAGTAGTAGGGACACCCGGGGCTATGGCTACACCTTC	CASSRDTRGYGYTF
TRBV7-3	.	TRBD1	TRBJ1-2	TGTGCCAGCAGCCCAGGGACAGTTGGTGGCTACACCTTC	CASSPGTVGGYTF
TRBV25-1	.	.	TRBJ1-5	TGTGCCAGCCAGGCGGGGGCAAGTAGCAATCAGCCCCAGCATTTT	CASQAGASSNQPQHF
TRBV19	.	TRBD1	TRBJ2-7	TGTGCCAGTAGTATTAAGGGGACAGCACCCACCTACGAGCAGTACTTC	CASSIKGTAPTYEQYF
TRBV5-1	.	.	TRBJ2-3	TGCGCCAGTAAGGGAAATGGGGAGGCAGATACGCAGTATTTT	CASKGNGEADTQYF
TRBV3-1/TRBV3-2	.	.	TRBJ1-2	TGTGCCAGCAGCCACGGGGTATATGGCTACACCTTC	CASSHGVYGYTF
TRBV7-8	.	.	TRBJ2-2	TGTGCCAGCAGCTTAAGTGAAGGAACAGGGAACACCGGGGAGCTGTTTTTT	CASSLSEGTGNTGELFF
TRBV2	.	TRBD1	TRBJ1-4	TGTGCCAGCAGTGTCCCATCGACAGGGGGACGCGAAAAACTGTTTTTT	CASSVPSTGGREKLFF
TRBV5-1	.	.	TRBJ2-5	TGCGCCAGCAGCGGGACGAGCGGGGAGACCCAGTACTTC	CASSGTSGETQYF
TRBV12-5	.	.	TRBJ2-2	TGTGCTAGTGGTTTAGAGGGACACCTGAACACCGGGGAGCTGTTTTTT	CASGLEGHLNTGELFF
TRBV2	once	.	TRBJ2-5	TGTGCCAGCAGTGGGAAGAGGGGGAGGGCCCACCAAGAGACCCAGTACTTC	CASSGKRGRAHQETQYF
TRBV5-4	.	.	TRBJ2-2	TGTGCCAGCAGCGGGGGCGATCCAGGAGGCGGGGAGCTGTTTTTT	CASSGGDPGGGELFF
TRBV29-1	.	.	TRBJ1-2	TGCAGCGTCCTCTTGACAGGTCCCTATGGCTACACCTTC	CSVLLTGPYGYTF
TRBV5-1	.	.	TRBJ2-1	TGCGCCAGCCGAATCGGGGAAACCACAGGGTTCGATGAGCAGTTCTTC	CASRIGETTGFDEQFF
TRBV13	.	.	TRBJ1-2	TGTGCCAGCAGCAATCGGCCGGCGGGGGACGGCTACACCTTC	CASSNRPAGDGYTF
TRBV29-1	.	.	TRBJ2-1	TGCAGCGTTGAAAGGGGCGTGGGCTCCTACAATGAGCAGTTCTTC	CSVERGVGSYNEQFF
TRBV19	few	TRBD1	TRBJ1-1	TGTGCCAGTAGGTTTGACAGGGTCACTGAAGCTTTCTTT	CASRFDRVTEAFF
TRBV10-3	.	TRBD1	TRBJ2-2	TGTGCCATCAGTGTCCGCCAGGGGGCTTACACCGGGGAGCTGTTTTTT	CAISVRQGAYTGELFF
TRBV7-9	.	TRBD1	TRBJ1-5	TGTGCCAGCAGCCCCGGCGCAGGGGGCGCCGTATATAGCAATCAGCCCCAGCATTTT	CASSPGAGGAVYSNQPQHF
TRBV7-2	.	.	TRBJ1-5	TGTGCCAGCAGCTTAGAGATCGGGGTATTTAGCAATCAGCCCCAGCATTTT	CASSLEIGVFSNQPQHF
TRBV10-3	.	.	TRBJ2-5	TGTGCCATCAGTGATGGGGGGGCCCAAGAGACCCAGTACTTC	CAISDGGAQETQYF
TRBV18	.	TRBD1	TRBJ2-2	TGTGCCAGCTCACCACTTCAGGGGGCCAACACCGGGGAGCTGTTTTTT	CASSPLQGANTGELFF
TRBV28	.	TRBD2	TRBJ2-3	TGTGCCAGCAGTCCCGGACTAGCGGACACAGATACGCAGTATTTT	CASSPGLADTDTQYF
TRBV14	.	.	TRBJ2-5	TGTGCCAGCAGCTCCCTTAGAGGGGGAGAGAGAGAGACCCAGTACTTC	CASSSLRGGERETQYF
TRBV27	.	TRBD1	TRBJ1-1	TGTGCCAGCAGCCACGGGACAGGGGCTCGATTTATGAACACTGAAGCTTTCTTT	CASSHGTGARFMNTEAFF
TRBV19	.	.	TRBJ2-7	TGTGCCAGTAGTACCCCCGGGACAATAATATACGAGCAGTACTTC	CASSTPGTIIYEQYF
TRBV11-2	.	TRBD2	TRBJ2-7	TGTGCCAGCAGCCGGTGGTCCAGCGGGGGGGCTGGGGAGCAGTACTTC	CASSRWSSGGAGEQYF
TRBV4-1	few	.	TRBJ2-1	TGCGCCAGCAGCCAAGATCCTGGGCTTTCCAATGAGCAGTTCTTC	CASSQDPGLSNEQFF
TRBV7-8	few	.	TRBJ2-7	TGTGCCAGCAGCTTACCAGGACAGTCCTACGAGCAGTACTTC	CASSLPGQSYEQYF
TRBV3-1/TRBV3-2	.	TRBD1	TRBJ2-1	TGTGCCAGCAGCCAAGGGAGGGGGACAGGGGACCGGTATGAGCAGTTCTTC	CASSQGRGTGDRYEQFF
TRBV3-1/TRBV3-2	.	.	TRBJ1-2	TGTGCCAGCAGCCAAGCGGGGGGGCTAGCTAACTATGGCTACACCTTC	CASSQAGGLANYGYTF
TRBV28	once	.	TRBJ1-6	TGTGCCAGCAGTTTAGTGTCAGGGGAAGTCACCCTCCACTTT	CASSLVSGEVTLHF
TRBV6-5	.	TRBD1	TRBJ2-7	TGTGCCAGCAGGCCGGGACAGAGCTCCTACGAGCAGTACTTC	CASRPGQSSYEQYF